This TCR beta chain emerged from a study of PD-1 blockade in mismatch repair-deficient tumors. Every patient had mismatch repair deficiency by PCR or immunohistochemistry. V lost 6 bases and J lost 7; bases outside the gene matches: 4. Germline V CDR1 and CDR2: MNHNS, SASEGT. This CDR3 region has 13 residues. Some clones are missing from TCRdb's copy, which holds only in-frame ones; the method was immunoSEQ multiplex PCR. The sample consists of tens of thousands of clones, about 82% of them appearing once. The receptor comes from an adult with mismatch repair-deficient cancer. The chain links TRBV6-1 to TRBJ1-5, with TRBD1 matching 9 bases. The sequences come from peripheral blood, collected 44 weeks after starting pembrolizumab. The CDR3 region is CASSGTGNQPQHF. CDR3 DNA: TGTGCCAGCAGCGGGACAGGGAACCAGCCCCAGCATTTT.